This T cell receptor beta chain was obtained from a study of cytomegalovirus exposure and HLA in healthy donors. Use of 60 Vbeta and 13 Jbeta primers characterized the PCR. Data came from immunoSEQ multiplex PCR; TCRdb stores just in-frame clones and leaves some out. The sample carries about 160,000 clones, approximately 80% recorded once. Study findings and constraints: When analyzed later, a missense DCLRE1C variant was found to be linked to TCR beta V- and J-gene trimming. In all likelihood, a cluster of highly shared sequence variants was a sequencing artifact. HLA alleles showed associations with some 17,000 TCR beta sequences in a later analysis, at a 0.05 false discovery rate.

About this clone itself: Its antigen remains unidentified.

The receptor's source is a man aged 25-45 years in good health and CMV-seropositive. Specimen: PBMCs.

The CDR3 here is CASSKLAGSTDTQYF. The CDR3 DNA is TGTGCCAGCAGTAAACTAGCGGGGAGCACAGATACGCAGTATTTT. The chain is built from TRBV6-6 and TRBJ2-3; TRBD2 aligns across 10 bases. Germline V lookup: CDR1 MNHNY, CDR2 SVGAGI (reference sequence). J lost 0 bases, V lost 5 bases, and 2 bases had no gene match. The CDR3 totals 15 residues.